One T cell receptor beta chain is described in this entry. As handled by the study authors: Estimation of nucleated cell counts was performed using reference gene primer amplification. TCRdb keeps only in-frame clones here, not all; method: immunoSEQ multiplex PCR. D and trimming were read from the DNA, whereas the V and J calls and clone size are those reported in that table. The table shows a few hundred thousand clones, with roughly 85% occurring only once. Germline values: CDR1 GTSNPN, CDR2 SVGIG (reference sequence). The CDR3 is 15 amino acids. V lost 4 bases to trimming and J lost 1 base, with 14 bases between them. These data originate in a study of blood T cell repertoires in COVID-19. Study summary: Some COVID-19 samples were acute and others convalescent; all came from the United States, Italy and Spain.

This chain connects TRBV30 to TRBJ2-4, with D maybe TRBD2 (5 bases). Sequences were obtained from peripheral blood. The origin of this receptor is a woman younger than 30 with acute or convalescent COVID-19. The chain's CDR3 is CAWKPSPGAKNIQYF. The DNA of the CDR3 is TGTGCCTGGAAGCCATCTCCGGGGGCCAAAAACATTCAGTACTTC.